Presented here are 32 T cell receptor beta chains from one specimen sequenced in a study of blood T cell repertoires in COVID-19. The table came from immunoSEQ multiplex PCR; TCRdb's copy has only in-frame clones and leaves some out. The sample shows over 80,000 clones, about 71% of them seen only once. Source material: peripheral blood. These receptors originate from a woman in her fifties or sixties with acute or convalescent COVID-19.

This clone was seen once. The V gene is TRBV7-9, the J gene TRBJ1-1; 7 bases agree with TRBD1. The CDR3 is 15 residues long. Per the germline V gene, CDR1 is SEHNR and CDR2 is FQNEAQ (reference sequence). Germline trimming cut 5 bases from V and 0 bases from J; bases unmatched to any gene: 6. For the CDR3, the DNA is TGTGCCAGCAGCACTCGGGACAGTTTGAACACTGAAGCTTTCTTT. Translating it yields CASSTRDSLNTEAFF.

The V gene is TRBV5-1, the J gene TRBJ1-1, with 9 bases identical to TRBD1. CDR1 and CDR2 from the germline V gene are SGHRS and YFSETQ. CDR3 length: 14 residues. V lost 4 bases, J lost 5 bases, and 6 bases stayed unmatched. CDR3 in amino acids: CASSPGQGPTEAFF. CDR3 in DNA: TGCGCCAGCAGCCCGGGACAGGGCCCTACTGAAGCTTTCTTT.

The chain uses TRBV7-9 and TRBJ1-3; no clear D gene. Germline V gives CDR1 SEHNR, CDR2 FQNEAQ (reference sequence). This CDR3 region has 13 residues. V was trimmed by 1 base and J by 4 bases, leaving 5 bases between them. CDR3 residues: CASSLEPGNTIYF. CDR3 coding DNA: TGTGCCAGCAGCTTAGAGCCGGGAAACACCATATATTTT.

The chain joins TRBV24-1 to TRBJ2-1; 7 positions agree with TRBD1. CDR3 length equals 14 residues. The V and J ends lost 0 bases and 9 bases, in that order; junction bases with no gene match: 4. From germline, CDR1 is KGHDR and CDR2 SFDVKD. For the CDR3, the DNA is TGTGCCACCAGTGATTTGCAAGGGGGCGCTGAGCAGTTCTTC. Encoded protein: CATSDLQGGAEQFF.

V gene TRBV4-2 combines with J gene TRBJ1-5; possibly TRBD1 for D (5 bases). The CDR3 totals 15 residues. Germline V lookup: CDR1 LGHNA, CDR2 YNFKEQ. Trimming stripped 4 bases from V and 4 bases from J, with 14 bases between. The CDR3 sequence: CASSPEEGRNQPQHF. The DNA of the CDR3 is TGTGCCAGCAGCCCGGAGGAGGGGAGAAATCAGCCCCAGCATTTT.

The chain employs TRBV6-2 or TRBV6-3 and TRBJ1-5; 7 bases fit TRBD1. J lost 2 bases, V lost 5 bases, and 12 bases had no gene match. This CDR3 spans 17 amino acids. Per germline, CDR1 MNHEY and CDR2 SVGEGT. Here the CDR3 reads CASSTIKTGTGNQPQHF. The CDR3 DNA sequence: TGTGCCAGCAGTACTATTAAGACAGGGACGGGCAATCAGCCCCAGCATTTT.

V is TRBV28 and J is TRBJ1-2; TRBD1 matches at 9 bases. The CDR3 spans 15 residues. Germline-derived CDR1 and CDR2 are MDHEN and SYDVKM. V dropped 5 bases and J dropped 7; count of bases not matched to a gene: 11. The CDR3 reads CASSPPTGGVSGYTF. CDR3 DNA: TGTGCCAGCAGTCCTCCCACAGGGGGCGTTTCTGGCTACACCTTC.

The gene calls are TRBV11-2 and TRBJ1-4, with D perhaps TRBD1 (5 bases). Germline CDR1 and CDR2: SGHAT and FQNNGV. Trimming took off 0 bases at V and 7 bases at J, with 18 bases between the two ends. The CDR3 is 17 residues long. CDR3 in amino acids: CASSLDATIGRGEKLFF. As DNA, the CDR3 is TGTGCCAGCAGCTTAGATGCAACAATTGGAAGGGGTGAAAAACTGTTTTTT.

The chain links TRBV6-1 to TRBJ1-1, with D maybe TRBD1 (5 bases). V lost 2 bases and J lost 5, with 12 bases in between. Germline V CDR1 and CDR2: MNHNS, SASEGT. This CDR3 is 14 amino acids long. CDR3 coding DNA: TGTGCCAGCAGTGAAAACTCAGGGAAGACTGAAGCTTTCTTT. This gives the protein CASSENSGKTEAFF.

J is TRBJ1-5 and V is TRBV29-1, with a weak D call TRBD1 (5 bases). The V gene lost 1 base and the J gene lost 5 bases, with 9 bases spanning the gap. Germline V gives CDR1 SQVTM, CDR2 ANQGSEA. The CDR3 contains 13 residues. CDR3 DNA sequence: TGCAGCGTTGAAGTGGGGGGGGATCAGCCCCAGCATTTT. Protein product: CSVEVGGDQPQHF.

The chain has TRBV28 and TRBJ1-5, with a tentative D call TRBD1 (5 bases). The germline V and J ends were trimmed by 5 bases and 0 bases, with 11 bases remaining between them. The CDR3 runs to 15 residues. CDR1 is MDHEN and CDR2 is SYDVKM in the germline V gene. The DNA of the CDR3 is TGTGCCAGCAGTCCGCCAGGGTATAGCAATCAGCCCCAGCATTTT. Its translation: CASSPPGYSNQPQHF.

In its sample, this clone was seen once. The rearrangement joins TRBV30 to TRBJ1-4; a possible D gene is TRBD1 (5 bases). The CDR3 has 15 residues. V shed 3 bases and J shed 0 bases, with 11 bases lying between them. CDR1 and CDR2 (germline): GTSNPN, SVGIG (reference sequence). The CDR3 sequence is CAWSPGFATNEKLFF. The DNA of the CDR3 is TGTGCCTGGAGCCCAGGGTTTGCAACTAATGAAAAACTGTTTTTT.

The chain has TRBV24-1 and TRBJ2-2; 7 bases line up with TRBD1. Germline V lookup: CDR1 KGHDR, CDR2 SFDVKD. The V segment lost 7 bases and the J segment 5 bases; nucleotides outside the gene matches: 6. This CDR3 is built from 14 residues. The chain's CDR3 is CATSRQGVTGELFF. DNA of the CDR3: TGTGCCACCAGCAGACAGGGTGTAACCGGGGAGCTGTTTTTT.

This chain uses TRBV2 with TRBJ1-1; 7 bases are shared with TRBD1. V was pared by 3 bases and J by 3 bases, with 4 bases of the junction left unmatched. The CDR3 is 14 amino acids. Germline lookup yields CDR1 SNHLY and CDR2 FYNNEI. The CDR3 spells CASSDQGVDTEAFF. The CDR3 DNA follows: TGTGCCAGCAGTGACCAGGGGGTGGACACTGAAGCTTTCTTT.

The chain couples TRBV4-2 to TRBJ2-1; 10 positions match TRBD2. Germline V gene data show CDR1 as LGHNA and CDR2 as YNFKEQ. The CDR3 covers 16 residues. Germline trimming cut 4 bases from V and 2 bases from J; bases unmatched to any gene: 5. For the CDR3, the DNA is TGTGCCAGCAGCCCGGGACTAGCGATCCCCTACAATGAGCAGTTCTTC. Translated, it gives CASSPGLAIPYNEQFF.

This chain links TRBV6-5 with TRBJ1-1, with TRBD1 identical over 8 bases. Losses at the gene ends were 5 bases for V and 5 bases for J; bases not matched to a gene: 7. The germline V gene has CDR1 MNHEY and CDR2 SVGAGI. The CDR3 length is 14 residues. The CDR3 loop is CASSQGARGTEAFF. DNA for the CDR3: TGTGCCAGCAGTCAGGGGGCAAGGGGAACTGAAGCTTTCTTT.

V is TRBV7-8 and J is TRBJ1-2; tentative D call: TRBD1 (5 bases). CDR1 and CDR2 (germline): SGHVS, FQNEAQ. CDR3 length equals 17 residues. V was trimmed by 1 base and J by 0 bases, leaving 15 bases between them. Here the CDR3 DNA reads TGTGCCAGCAGCTTAGGGGGCAGGGCTCGATCTAACTATGGCTACACCTTC. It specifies CASSLGGRARSNYGYTF. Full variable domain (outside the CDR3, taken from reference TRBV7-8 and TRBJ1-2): GAGVSQSPRYKVAKRGQDVALRCDPISGHVSLFWYQQALGQGPEFLTYFQNEAQLDKSGLPSDRFFAERPEGSVSTLKIQRTQQEDSAVYLCASSLGGRARSNYGYTFGSGTRLTVV.

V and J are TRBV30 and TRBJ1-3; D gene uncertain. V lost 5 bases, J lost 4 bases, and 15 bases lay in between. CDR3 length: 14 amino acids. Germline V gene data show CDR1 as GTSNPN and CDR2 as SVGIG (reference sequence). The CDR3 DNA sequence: TGTGCCTGGCGGTTAGCCGGTACGGGAAACACCATATATTTT. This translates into CAWRLAGTGNTIYF. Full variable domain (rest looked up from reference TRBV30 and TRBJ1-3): SQTIHQWPATLVQPVGSPLSLECTVEGTSNPNLYWYRQAAGRGLQLLFYSVGIGQISSEVPQNLSASRPQDRQFILSSKKLLLSDSGFYLCAWRLAGTGNTIYFGEGSWLTVV.

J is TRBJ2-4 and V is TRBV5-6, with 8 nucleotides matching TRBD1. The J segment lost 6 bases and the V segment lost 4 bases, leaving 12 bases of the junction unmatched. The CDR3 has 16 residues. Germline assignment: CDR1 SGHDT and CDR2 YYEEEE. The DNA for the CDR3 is TGTGCCAGCAGCCTTATCCGACAGGGGAGCGGAAACATTCAGTACTTC. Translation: CASSLIRQGSGNIQYF.

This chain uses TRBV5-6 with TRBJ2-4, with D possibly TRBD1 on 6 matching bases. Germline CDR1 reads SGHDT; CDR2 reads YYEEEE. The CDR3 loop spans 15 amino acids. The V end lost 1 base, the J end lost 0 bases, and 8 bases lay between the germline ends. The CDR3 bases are TGTGCCAGCAGCTTGCAGGGGATAGCCAAAAACATTCAGTACTTC. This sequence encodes CASSLQGIAKNIQYF.

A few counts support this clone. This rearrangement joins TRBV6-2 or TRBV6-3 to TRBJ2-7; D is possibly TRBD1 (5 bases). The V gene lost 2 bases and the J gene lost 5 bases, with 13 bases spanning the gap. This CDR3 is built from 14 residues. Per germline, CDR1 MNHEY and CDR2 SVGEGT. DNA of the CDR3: TGTGCCAGCAGTTACACCCAGGGCGCCAACGAGCAGTACTTC. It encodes CASSYTQGANEQYF.

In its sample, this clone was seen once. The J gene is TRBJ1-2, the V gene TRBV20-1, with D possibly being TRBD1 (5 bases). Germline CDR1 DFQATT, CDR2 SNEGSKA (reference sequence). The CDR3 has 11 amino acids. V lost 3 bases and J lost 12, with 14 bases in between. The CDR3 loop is CSARMGLYNTF. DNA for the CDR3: TGCAGTGCTAGGATGGGACTCTATAACACCTTC.

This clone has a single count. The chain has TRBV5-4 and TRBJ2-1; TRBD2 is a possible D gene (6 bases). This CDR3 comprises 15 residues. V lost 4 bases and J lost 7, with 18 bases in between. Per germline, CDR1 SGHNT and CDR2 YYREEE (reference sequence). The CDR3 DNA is TGTGCCAGCAGCCCGTCGGAAAGCGGGTGGAATGAGCAGTTCTTC. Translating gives CASSPSESGWNEQFF.

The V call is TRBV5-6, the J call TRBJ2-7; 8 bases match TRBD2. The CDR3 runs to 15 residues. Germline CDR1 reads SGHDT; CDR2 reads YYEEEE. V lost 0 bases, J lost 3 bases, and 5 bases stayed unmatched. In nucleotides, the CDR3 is TGTGCCAGCAGCTTGGACCCAGCGGGGGTCTACGAGCAGTACTTC. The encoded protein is CASSLDPAGVYEQYF.

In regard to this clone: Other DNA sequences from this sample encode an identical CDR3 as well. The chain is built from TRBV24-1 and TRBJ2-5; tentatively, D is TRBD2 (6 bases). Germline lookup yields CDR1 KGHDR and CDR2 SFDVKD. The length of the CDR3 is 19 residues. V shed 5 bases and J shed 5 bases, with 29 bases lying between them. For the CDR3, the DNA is TGTGCCACCAGTGGGCAGGGAGCTCGCTCGGGACTCCCGCGGGAGACCCAGTACTTC. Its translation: CATSGQGARSGLPRETQYF.

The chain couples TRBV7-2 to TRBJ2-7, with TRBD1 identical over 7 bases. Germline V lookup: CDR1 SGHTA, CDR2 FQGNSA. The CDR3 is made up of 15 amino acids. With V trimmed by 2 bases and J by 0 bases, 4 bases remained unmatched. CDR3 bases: TGTGCCAGCAGCTTAAAGGGACAGAGCTCCTACGAGCAGTACTTC. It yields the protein CASSLKGQSSYEQYF.

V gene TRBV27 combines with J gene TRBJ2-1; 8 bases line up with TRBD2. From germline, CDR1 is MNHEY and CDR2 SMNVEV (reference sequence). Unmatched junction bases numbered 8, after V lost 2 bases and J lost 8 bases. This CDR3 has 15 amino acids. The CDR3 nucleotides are TGTGCCAGCAGTTTAGAGCGGGGGCGTACTGATGAGCAGTTCTTC. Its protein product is CASSLERGRTDEQFF.

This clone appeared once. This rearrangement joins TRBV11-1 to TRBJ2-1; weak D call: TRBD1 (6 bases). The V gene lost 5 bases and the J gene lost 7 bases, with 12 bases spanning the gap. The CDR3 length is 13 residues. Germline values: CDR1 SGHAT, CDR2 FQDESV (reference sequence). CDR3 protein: CASSSNRGNEQFF. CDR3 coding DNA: TGTGCCAGCAGCAGCAATAGGGGGAATGAGCAGTTCTTC.

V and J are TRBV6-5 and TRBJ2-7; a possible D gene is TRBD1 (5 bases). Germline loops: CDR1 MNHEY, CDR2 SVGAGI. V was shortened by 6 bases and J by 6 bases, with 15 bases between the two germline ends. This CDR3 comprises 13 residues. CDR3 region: CASSYRAQGEQYF. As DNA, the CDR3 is TGTGCCAGCAGCTACCGGGCCCAGGGCGAGCAGTACTTC.

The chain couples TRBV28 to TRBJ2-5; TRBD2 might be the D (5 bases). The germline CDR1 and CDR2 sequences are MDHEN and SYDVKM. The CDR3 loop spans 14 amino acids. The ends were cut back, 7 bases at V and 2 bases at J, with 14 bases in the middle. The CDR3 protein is CASNKRNYQETQYF. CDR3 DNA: TGTGCCAGCAATAAGCGGAACTATCAAGAGACCCAGTACTTC.

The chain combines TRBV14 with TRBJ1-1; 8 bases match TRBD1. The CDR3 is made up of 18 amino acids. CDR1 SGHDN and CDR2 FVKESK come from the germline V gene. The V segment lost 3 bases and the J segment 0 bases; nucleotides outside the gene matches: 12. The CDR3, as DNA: TGTGCCAGCAGCCATTCCGCTACAGGGGGAACCTTGAACACTGAAGCTTTCTTT. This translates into CASSHSATGGTLNTEAFF.

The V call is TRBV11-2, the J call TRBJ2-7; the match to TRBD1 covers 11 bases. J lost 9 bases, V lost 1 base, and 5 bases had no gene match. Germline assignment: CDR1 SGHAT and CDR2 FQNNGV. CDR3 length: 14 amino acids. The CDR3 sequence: CASSLGAGQGGQYF. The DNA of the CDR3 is TGTGCCAGCAGCTTAGGTGCGGGACAGGGGGGGCAGTACTTC. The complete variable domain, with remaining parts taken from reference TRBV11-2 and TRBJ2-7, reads EAGVAQSPRYKIIEKRQSVAFWCNPISGHATLYWYQQILGQGPKLLIQFQNNGVVDDSQLPKDRFSAERLKGVDSTLKIQPAKLEDSAVYLCASSLGAGQGGQYFGPGTRLTVT.